This T cell receptor beta chain originates from a study of CD8 T cells in ankylosing spondylitis. Study-wide results and caveats: The study identified a TCR beta motif of under ten highly homologous variants that appeared characteristic of ankylosing spondylitis blood.

TCRdb recomputed calls from the 5' RACE reads with MiXCR, one row per CDR3 protein. This sample has 700,000 to 1,000,000 distinct CDR3 sequences, with 10% to 15% found just once. This CDR3 spans 14 amino acids. The germline V gene has CDR1 SGHTA and CDR2 FQGNSA. Trimming removed 5 bases at V and 6 bases at J, with 16 bases between. This clonotype was detected only a few times. Antigen unknown. The chain recombines TRBV7-2 with TRBJ2-5; D is possibly TRBD2 (5 bases). This TCR came from a male donor with ankylosing spondylitis. Sequenced: blood, either unsorted or a sorted T cell fraction (not recorded which). In nucleotides, the CDR3 is TGTGCCAGCAGCCTTAGCGCAACGGGGAAGACCCAGTACTTC. Protein product: CASSLSATGKTQYF. Using reference TRBV7-2 and TRBJ2-5 for the parts outside the CDR3, the full variable domain is GAGVSQSPSNKVTEKGKDVELRCDPISGHTALYWYRQSLGQGLEFLIYFQGNSAPDKSGLPSDRFSAERTGGSVSTLTIQRTQQEDSAVYLCASSLSATGKTQYFGPGTRLLVL.